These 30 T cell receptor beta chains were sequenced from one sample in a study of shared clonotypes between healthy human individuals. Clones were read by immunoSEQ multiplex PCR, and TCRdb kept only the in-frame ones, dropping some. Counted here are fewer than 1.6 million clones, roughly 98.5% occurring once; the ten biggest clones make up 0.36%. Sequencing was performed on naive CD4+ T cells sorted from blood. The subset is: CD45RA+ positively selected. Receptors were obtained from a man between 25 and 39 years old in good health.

The CDR3 bases are TGCAGCGTTGAAGGCGGGAGGCCTCATGCAGATACGCAGTATTTT. Translated, it gives CSVEGGRPHADTQYF. The rearrangement links TRBV29-1 to TRBJ2-3; 8 nucleotides agree with TRBD2. This CDR3 region has 15 residues. Germline-derived CDR1 and CDR2 are SQVTM and ANQGSEA. With 1 base clipped from V and 4 bases from J, the junction kept 7 bases outside the gene matches.

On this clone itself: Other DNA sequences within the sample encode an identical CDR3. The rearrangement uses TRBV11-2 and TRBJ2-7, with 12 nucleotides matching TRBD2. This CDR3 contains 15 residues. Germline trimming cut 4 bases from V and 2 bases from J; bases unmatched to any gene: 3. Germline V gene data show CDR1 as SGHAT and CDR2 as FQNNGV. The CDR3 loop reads CASSSGLAGTYEQYF. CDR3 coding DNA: TGTGCCAGCAGCTCAGGACTAGCGGGAACCTACGAGCAGTACTTC. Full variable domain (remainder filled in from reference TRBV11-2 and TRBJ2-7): EAGVAQSPRYKIIEKRQSVAFWCNPISGHATLYWYQQILGQGPKLLIQFQNNGVVDDSQLPKDRFSAERLKGVDSTLKIQPAKLEDSAVYLCASSSGLAGTYEQYFGPGTRLTVT.

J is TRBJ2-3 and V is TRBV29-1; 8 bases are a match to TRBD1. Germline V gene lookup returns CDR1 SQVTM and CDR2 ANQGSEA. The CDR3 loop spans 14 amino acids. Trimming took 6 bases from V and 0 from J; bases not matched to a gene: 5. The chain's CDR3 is CSVLTGVSTDTQYF. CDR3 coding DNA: TGCAGCGTGTTGACAGGGGTTAGCACAGATACGCAGTATTTT.

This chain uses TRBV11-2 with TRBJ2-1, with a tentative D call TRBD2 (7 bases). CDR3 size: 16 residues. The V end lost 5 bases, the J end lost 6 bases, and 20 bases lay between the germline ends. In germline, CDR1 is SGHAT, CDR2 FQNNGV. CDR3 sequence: CASSLLGGGLSNEQFF. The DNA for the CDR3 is TGTGCCAGCAGCCTCCTTGGGGGGGGGCTTAGCAATGAGCAGTTCTTC.

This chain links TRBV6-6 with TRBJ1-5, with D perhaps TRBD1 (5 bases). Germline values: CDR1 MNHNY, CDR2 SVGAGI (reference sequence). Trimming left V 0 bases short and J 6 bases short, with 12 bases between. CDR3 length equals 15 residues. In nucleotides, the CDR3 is TGTGCCAGCAGTTACTCTAGCCGGGGCGGTCAGCCCCAGCATTTT. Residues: CASSYSSRGGQPQHF.

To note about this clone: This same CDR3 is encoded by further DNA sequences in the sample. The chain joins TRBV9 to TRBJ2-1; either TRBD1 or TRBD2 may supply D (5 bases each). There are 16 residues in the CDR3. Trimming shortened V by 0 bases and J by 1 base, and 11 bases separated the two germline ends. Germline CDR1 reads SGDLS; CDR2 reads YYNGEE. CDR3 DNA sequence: TGTGCCAGCAGCGTAGTTGGGGGAGCATCCTACAATGAGCAGTTCTTC. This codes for CASSVVGGASYNEQFF.

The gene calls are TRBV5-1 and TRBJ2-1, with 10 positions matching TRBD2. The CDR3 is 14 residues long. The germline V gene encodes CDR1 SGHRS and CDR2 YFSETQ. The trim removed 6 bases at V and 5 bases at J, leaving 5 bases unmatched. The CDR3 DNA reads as TGCGCCAGCAAGGGGACTAGCGCAGACAATGAGCAGTTCTTC. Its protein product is CASKGTSADNEQFF. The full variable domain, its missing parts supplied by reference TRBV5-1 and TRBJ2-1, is KAGVTQTPRYLIKTRGQQVTLSCSPISGHRSVSWYQQTPGQGLQFLFEYFSETQRNKGNFPGRFSGRQFSNSRSEMNVSTLELGDSALYLCASKGTSADNEQFFGPGTRLTVL.

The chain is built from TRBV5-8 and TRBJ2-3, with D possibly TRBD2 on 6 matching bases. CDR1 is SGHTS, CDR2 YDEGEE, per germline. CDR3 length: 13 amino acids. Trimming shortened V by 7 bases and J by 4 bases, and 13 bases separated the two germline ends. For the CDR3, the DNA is TGTGCCAGCTTAATTACGGGAGCAGATACGCAGTATTTT. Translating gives CASLITGADTQYF.

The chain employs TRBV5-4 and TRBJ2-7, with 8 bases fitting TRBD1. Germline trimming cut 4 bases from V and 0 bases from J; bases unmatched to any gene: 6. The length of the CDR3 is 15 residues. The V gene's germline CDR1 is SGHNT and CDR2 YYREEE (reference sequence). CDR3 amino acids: CASSTGQGSSYEQYF. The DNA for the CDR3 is TGTGCCAGCAGCACCGGACAGGGAAGCTCCTACGAGCAGTACTTC.

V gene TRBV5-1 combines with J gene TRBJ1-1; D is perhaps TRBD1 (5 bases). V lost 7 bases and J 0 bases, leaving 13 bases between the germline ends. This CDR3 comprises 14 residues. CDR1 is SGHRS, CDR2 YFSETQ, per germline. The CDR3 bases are TGCGCCAGCGGCGACAGACACATGAACACTGAAGCTTTCTTT. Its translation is CASGDRHMNTEAFF.

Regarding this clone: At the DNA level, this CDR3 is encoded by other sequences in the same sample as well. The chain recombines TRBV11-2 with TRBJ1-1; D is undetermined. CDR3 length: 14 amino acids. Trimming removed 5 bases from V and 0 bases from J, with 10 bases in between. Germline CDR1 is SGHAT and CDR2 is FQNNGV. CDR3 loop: CASSPGPLNTEAFF. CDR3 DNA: TGTGCCAGCAGCCCTGGTCCTCTGAACACTGAAGCTTTCTTT.

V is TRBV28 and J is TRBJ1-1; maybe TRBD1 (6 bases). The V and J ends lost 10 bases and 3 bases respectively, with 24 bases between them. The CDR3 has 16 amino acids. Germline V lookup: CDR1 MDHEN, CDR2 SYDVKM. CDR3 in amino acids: CATRPGGGAGDTEAFF. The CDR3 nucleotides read TGTGCCACCAGGCCCGGCGGGGGCGCCGGGGACACTGAAGCTTTCTTT.

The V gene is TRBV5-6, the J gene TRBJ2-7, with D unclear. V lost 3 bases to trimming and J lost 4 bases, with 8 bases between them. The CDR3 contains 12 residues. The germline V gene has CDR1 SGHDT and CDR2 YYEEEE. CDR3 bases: TGTGCCAGCAGCTCAAAGTTGTACGAGCAGTACTTC. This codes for CASSSKLYEQYF. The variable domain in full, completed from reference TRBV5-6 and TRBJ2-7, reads DAGVTQSPTHLIKTRGQQVTLRCSPKSGHDTVSWYQQALGQGPQFIFQYYEEEERQRGNFPDRFSGHQFPNYSSELNVNALLLGDSALYLCASSSKLYEQYFGPGTRLTVT.

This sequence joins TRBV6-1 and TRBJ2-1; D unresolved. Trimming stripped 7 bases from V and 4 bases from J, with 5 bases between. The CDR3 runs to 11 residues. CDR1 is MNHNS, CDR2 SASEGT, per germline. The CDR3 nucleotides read TGTGCCAGCACCGATTACAATGAGCAGTTCTTC. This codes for CASTDYNEQFF.

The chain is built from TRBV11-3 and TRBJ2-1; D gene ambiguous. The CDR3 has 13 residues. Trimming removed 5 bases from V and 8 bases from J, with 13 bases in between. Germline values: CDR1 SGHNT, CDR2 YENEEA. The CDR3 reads CASSPRGDDEQFF. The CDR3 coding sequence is TGTGCCAGCAGCCCGAGAGGAGACGATGAGCAGTTCTTC.

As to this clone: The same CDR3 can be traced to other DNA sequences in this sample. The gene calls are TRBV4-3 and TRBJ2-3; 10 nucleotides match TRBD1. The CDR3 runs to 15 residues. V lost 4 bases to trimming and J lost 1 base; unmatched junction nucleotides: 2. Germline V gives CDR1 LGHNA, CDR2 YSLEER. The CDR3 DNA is TGCGCCAGCAGCCTAGGGACAGGGGGCACAGATACGCAGTATTTT. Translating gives CASSLGTGGTDTQYF.

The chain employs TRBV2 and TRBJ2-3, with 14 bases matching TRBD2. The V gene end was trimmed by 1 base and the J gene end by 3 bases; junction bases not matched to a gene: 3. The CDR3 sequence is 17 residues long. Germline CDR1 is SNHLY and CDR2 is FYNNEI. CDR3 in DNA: TGTGCCAGCAGTGAAGGGACTAGCGGGAGGTCTACAGATACGCAGTATTTT. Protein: CASSEGTSGRSTDTQYF.

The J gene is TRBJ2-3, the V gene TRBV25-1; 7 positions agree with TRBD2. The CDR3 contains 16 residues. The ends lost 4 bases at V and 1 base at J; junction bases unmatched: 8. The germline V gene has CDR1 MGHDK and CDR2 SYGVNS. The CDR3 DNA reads TGTGCCAGCAGTGCCCCGAGGGAGGGAGGCACAGATACGCAGTATTTT. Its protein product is CASSAPREGGTDTQYF.

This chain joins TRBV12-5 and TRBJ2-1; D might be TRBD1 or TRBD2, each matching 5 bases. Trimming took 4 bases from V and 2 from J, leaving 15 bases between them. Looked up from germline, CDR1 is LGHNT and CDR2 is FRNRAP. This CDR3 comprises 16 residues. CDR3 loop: CASGSTGRHTYNEQFF. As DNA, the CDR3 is TGTGCTAGTGGTTCGACGGGACGACACACCTACAATGAGCAGTTCTTC.

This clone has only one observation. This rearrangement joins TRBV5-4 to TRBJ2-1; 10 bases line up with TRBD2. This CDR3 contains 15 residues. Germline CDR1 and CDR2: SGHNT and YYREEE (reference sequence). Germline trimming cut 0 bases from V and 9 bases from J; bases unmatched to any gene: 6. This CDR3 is CASSLVLAGYGEQFF. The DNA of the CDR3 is TGTGCCAGCAGCTTGGTACTAGCGGGATACGGTGAGCAGTTCTTC.

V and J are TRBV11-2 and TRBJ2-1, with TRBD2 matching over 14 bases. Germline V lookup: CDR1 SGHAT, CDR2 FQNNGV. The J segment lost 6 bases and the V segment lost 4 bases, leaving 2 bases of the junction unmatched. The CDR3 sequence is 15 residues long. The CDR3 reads CASSWGLAGVNEQFF. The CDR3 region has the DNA TGTGCCAGCAGCTGGGGACTAGCGGGAGTCAATGAGCAGTTCTTC.

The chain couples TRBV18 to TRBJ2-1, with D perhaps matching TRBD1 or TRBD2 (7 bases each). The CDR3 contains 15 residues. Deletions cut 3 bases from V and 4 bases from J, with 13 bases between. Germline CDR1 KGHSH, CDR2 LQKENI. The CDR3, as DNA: TGTGCCAGCTCACCCACGGGGGGACAGTACAATGAGCAGTTCTTC. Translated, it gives CASSPTGGQYNEQFF.

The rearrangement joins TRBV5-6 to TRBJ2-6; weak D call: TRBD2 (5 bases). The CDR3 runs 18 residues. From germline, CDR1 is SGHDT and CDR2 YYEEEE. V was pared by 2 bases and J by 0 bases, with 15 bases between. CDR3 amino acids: CASSLEGWFSSGANVLTF. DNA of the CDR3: TGTGCCAGCAGCTTAGAGGGCTGGTTCAGCTCTGGGGCCAACGTCCTGACTTTC.

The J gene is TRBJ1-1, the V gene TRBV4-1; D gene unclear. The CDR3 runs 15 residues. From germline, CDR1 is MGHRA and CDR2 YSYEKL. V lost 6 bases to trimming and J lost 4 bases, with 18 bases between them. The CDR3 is CASRNAQLPPTEAFF. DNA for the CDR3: TGCGCCAGCAGGAATGCACAGCTCCCTCCCACTGAAGCTTTCTTT.

CDR3 DNA sequence: TGCAGCGTTGAGAATGGGGGGGAGGATACGCAGTATTTT. Translating gives CSVENGGEDTQYF. V and J are TRBV29-1 and TRBJ2-3, with TRBD2 matching over 7 bases. CDR1 and CDR2 (germline): SQVTM, ANQGSEA. J lost 6 bases, V lost 3 bases, and 6 bases had no gene match. The CDR3 is 13 amino acids.

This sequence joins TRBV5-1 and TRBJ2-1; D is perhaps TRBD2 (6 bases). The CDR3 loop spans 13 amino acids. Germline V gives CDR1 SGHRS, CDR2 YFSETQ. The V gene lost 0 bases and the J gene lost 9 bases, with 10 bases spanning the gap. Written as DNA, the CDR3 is TGCGCCAGCAGCTTGGCCTTCGGGGGTGAGCAGTTCTTC. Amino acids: CASSLAFGGEQFF. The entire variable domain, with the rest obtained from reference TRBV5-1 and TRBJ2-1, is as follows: KAGVTQTPRYLIKTRGQQVTLSCSPISGHRSVSWYQQTPGQGLQFLFEYFSETQRNKGNFPGRFSGRQFSNSRSEMNVSTLELGDSALYLCASSLAFGGEQFFGPGTRLTVL.

In nucleotides, the CDR3 is TGTGCCAGCAGCACAATGGGGGAGCAGTACTTC. This encodes CASSTMGEQYF. The V gene is TRBV7-9, the J gene TRBJ2-7; D is undetermined. Germline CDR1 is SEHNR and CDR2 is FQNEAQ (reference sequence). The CDR3 covers 11 residues. V lost 5 bases, J lost 7 bases, and 9 bases lay in between. The full variable domain, with the rest looked up from reference TRBV7-9 and TRBJ2-7, is DTGVSQNPRHKITKRGQNVTFRCDPISEHNRLYWYRQTLGQGPEFLTYFQNEAQLEKSRLLSDRFSAERPKGSFSTLEIQRTEQGDSAMYLCASSTMGEQYFGPGTRLTVT.

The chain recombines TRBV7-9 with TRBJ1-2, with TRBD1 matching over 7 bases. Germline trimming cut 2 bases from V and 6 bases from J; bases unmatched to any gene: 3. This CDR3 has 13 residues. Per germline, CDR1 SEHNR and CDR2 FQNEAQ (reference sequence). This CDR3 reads CASSLRDSNGYTF. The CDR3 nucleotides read TGTGCCAGCAGCTTACGGGACAGTAATGGCTACACCTTC.

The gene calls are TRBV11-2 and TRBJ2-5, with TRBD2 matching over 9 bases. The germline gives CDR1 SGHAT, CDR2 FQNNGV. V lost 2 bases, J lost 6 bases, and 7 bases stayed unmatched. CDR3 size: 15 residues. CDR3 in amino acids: CASSLLREGVKTQYF. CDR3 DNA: TGTGCCAGCAGCTTATTGCGGGAGGGGGTGAAGACCCAGTACTTC.

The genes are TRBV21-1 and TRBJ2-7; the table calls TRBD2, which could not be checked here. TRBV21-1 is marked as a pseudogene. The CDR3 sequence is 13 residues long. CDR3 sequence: CAARGLANYEQYF. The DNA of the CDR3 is TGTGCCGCTAGGGGACTAGCCAACTACGAGCAGTACTTC.